This T cell receptor beta chain was observed in a study of blood T cell repertoires in COVID-19. Overall study: Material from acute and convalescent COVID-19 was sourced from the United States, Italy and Spain.

V lost 3 bases and J 4 bases, leaving 15 bases between the germline ends. This CDR3 region has 15 residues. Germline lookup yields CDR1 MNHNY and CDR2 SVGAGI (reference sequence). TCRdb's table, derived via immunoSEQ multiplex PCR, lists solely in-frame clones and lacks some. This table has some 190,000 clones, 65% to 80% appearing once. The age range of participants was about 18 to 95 years, with residence in about two dozen US areas. Each participant's cohort was designated according to participant-reported clinical history. The specimen sequenced was PBMCs or T cells enriched from blood (not recorded which). The receptor was derived from a woman between 50 and 59 years old with acute COVID-19. The chain has TRBV6-6 and TRBJ2-5; D is perhaps TRBD2 (7 bases). The DNA for the CDR3 is TGTGCCAGCAGTTATCTAGCGGCAGGGGCAGAGACCCAGTACTTC. The encoded protein is CASSYLAAGAETQYF.